These 9 T cell receptor beta chains were all obtained from the same sample, sequenced in a study of long-term antiretroviral therapy in people with HIV. Assay version v3.0 of immunoSEQ was used, and it was run at survey level. Clones were read by immunoSEQ multiplex PCR, and TCRdb kept only the in-frame ones, dropping some. The sample shows 30,000 to 50,000 clones, approximately 85% of them seen only once. The sequencing used unsorted PBMCs, collected 3.1 years after starting antiretroviral therapy. The receptors were sampled from a woman aged 50 to 60 with HIV.

CDR3 amino acids: CASSLVKKYTEAFF. CDR3 coding DNA: TGCGCCAGCAGTCTGGTGAAAAAGTACACTGAAGCTTTCTTT. The chain links TRBV23-1 to TRBJ1-1; D is uncertain. TRBV23-1 is recorded as an ORF, its role being uncertain. This CDR3 spans 14 amino acids. V was clipped by 4 bases and J by 3 bases, with 12 bases between them.

The CDR3: CASSSQTGTGTDTQYF. CDR3 sequence (DNA): TGTGCCAGCAGCTCGCAGACTGGTACCGGCACAGATACGCAGTATTTT. J is TRBJ2-3 and V is TRBV7-2; no definite D call. The CDR3 totals 16 residues. Trimming removed 4 bases at V and 1 base at J, with 15 bases between. Germline CDR1 and CDR2: SGHTA and FQGNSA. Together with reference TRBV7-2 and TRBJ2-3, the CDR3 gives the full variable domain: GAGVSQSPSNKVTEKGKDVELRCDPISGHTALYWYRQSLGQGLEFLIYFQGNSAPDKSGLPSDRFSAERTGGSVSTLTIQRTQQEDSAVYLCASSSQTGTGTDTQYFGPGTRLTVL.

The V call is TRBV7-9, the J call TRBJ2-7; 9 bases agree with TRBD2. The J segment lost 3 bases and the V segment lost 2 bases, leaving 14 bases of the junction unmatched. Per the germline V gene, CDR1 is SEHNR and CDR2 is FQNEAQ (reference sequence). There are 18 residues in the CDR3. The CDR3 here is CASSLFHGGRGGVYEQYF. The CDR3 nucleotides are TGTGCCAGCAGCTTATTTCACGGAGGGCGGGGGGGAGTCTACGAGCAGTACTTC.

The J gene is TRBJ1-4, the V gene TRBV29-1; D is unclear. The CDR3 runs 12 residues. The V gene's germline CDR1 is SQVTM and CDR2 ANQGSEA. Between the trimmed V and J ends, which lost 6 bases and 4 bases, there was a span of 9 bases. The CDR3: CSVELSNEKLFF. DNA of the CDR3: TGCAGCGTGGAGCTCAGTAATGAAAAACTGTTTTTT. Full variable domain (remainder filled in from reference TRBV29-1 and TRBJ1-4): SAVISQKPSRDICQRGTSLTIQCQVDSQVTMMFWYRQQPGQSLTLIATANQGSEATYESGFVIDKFPISRPNLTFSTLTVSNMSPEDSSIYLCSVELSNEKLFFGSGTQLSVL.

V is TRBV4-3 and J is TRBJ1-3; TRBD1 matches 11 bases. Trimming took 4 bases from V and 8 from J; bases not matched to a gene: 10. This CDR3 region has 16 residues. Germline assignment: CDR1 LGHNA and CDR2 YSLEER. The DNA of the CDR3 is TGCGCCAGCAGCCGTGATATCCGGGACAGGGGGGACACCATATATTTT. This translates into CASSRDIRDRGDTIYF.

The CDR3 loop is CASSQDRWSSYEQYF. The CDR3 DNA reads as TGCGCCAGCAGCCAAGATAGGTGGAGCTCCTACGAGCAGTACTTC. The V gene is TRBV4-3, the J gene TRBJ2-5, with unresolved D. With the DNA end fitting TRBJ2-7 better, the J assignment may be wrong. CDR1 is LGHNA, CDR2 YSLEER, per germline. The CDR3 is 15 residues long.

The rearrangement links TRBV27 to TRBJ2-3, with 8 positions matching TRBD1. This CDR3 contains 15 residues. Unmatched junction bases numbered 5, after V lost 4 bases and J lost 2 bases. The germline V gene has CDR1 MNHEY and CDR2 SMNVEV (reference sequence). The CDR3 DNA follows: TGTGCCAGCAGTTATCGGGACAGGACCACAGATACGCAGTATTTT. Amino acids: CASSYRDRTTDTQYF.

This clone was observed a few times. The rearrangement uses TRBV11-2 and TRBJ2-7; D perhaps matches TRBD2 (5 bases). V was clipped by 4 bases and J by 6 bases, with 13 bases between them. The CDR3 totals 13 residues. The germline V gene has CDR1 SGHAT and CDR2 FQNNGV. CDR3 DNA sequence: TGTGCCAGCAGCTCGGGGTCTAGCCGCGAGCAGTACTTC. This translates into CASSSGSSREQYF.

This clone appeared once. This chain joins TRBV4-1 and TRBJ1-5; D uncertain. Germline CDR1 and CDR2: MGHRA and YSYEKL. The CDR3 runs 13 residues. Trimming stripped 0 bases from V and 4 bases from J, with 4 bases between. The CDR3 DNA reads as TGCGCCAGCAGCCAAGAACCGAATCAGCCCCAGCATTTT. Protein product: CASSQEPNQPQHF.